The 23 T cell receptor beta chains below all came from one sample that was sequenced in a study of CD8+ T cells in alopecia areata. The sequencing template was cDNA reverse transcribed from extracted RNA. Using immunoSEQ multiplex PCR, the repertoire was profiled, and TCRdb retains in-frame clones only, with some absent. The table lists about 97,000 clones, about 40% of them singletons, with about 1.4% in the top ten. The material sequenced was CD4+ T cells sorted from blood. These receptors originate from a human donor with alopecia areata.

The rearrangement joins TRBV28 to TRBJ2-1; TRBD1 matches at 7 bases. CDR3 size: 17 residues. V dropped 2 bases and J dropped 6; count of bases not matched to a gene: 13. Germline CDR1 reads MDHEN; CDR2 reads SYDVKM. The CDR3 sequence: CASSLIRVTGRINEQFF. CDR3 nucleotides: TGTGCCAGCAGTTTAATTCGCGTGACAGGGAGAATCAATGAGCAGTTCTTC. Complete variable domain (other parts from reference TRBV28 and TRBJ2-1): DVKVTQSSRYLVKRTGEKVFLECVQDMDHENMFWYRQDPGLGLRLIYFSYDVKMKEKGDIPEGYSVSREKKERFSLILESASTNQTSMYLCASSLIRVTGRINEQFFGPGTRLTVL.

CDR3 in DNA: TGTGCCAGCAGTGAGTCACAGGGGTCTGCCGTTAACTATGGCTACACCTTC. Amino acids: CASSESQGSAVNYGYTF. The V and J genes are TRBV2 and TRBJ1-2; 7 bases line up with TRBD1. The CDR3 length is 17 residues. In germline, CDR1 is SNHLY, CDR2 FYNNEI. J lost 1 base, V lost 3 bases, and 11 bases had no gene match. Using reference TRBV2 and TRBJ1-2 for the parts outside the CDR3, the full variable domain is EPEVTQTPSHQVTQMGQEVILRCVPISNHLYFYWYRQILGQKVEFLVSFYNNEISEKSEIFDDQFSVERPDGSNFTLKIRSTKLEDSAMYFCASSESQGSAVNYGYTFGSGTRLTVV.

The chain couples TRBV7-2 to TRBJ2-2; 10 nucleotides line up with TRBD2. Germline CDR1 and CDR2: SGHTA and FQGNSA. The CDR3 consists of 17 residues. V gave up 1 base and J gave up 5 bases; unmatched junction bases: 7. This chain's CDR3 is CASSLGLLAGVTGELFF. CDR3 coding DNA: TGTGCCAGCAGCTTAGGGTTGCTAGCGGGGGTTACCGGGGAGCTGTTTTTT. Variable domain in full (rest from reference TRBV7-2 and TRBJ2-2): GAGVSQSPSNKVTEKGKDVELRCDPISGHTALYWYRQSLGQGLEFLIYFQGNSAPDKSGLPSDRFSAERTGGSVSTLTIQRTQQEDSAVYLCASSLGLLAGVTGELFFGEGSRLTVL.

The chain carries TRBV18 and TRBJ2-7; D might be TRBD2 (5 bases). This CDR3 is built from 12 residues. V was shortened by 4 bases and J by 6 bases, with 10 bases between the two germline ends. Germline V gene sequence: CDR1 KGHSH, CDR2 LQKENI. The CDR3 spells CASSQRGSEQYF. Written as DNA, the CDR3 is TGTGCCAGCTCACAGCGAGGGAGCGAGCAGTACTTC.

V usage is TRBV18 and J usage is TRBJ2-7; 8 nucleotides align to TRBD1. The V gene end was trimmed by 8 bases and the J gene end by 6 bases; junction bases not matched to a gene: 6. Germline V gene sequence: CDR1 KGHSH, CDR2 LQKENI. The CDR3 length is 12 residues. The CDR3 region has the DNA TGTGCCAGCGCAAAACAGGGGGGCGAGCAGTACTTC. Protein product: CASAKQGGEQYF. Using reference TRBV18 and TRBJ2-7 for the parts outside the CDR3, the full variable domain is NAGVMQNPRHLVRRRGQEARLRCSPMKGHSHVYWYRQLPEEGLKFMVYLQKENIIDESGMPKERFSAEFPKEGPSILRIQQVVRGDSAAYFCASAKQGGEQYFGPGTRLTVT.

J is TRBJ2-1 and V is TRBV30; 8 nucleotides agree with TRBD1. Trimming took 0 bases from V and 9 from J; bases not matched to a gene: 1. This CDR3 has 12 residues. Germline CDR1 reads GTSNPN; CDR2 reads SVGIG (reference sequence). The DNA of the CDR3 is TGTGCCTGGAGTGTGACAGGGGCTGAGCAGTTCTTC. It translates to CAWSVTGAEQFF.

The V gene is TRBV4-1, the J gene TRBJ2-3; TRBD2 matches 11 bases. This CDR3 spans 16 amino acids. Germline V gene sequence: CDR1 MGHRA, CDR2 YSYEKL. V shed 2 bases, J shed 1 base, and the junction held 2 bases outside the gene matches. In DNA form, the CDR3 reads TGCGCCAGCAGCCAACTACTAGCGGGAGGCACAGATACGCAGTATTTT. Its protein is CASSQLLAGGTDTQYF.

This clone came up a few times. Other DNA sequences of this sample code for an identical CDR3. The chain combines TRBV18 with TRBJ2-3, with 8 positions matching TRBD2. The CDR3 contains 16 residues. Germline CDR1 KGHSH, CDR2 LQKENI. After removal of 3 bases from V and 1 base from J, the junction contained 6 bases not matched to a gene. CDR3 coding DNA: TGTGCCAGCTCACCGCCCGGACTAGCTGGCACAGATACGCAGTATTTT. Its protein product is CASSPPGLAGTDTQYF.

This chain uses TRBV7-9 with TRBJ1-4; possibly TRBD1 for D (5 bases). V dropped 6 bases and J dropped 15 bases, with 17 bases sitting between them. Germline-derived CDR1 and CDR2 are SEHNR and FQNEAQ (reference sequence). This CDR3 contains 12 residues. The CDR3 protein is CASRGVGPLVFF. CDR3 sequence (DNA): TGTGCCAGCAGAGGAGTGGGGCCCCTGGTGTTTTTT.

This CDR3 reads CASSLARGNTGELFF. The CDR3 DNA follows: TGCGCCAGCAGCTTGGCTAGGGGAAACACCGGGGAGCTGTTTTTT. V is TRBV5-1 and J is TRBJ2-2, with D maybe TRBD1 (5 bases). The CDR3 totals 15 residues. With 0 bases removed from V and 2 bases from J, the gap between germline ends came to 8 bases. Germline V gives CDR1 SGHRS, CDR2 YFSETQ.

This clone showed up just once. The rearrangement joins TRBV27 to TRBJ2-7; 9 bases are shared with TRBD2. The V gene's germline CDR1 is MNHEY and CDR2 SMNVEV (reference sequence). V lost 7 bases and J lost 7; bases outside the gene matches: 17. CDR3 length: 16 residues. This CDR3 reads CASKFTGTSRPGEQYF. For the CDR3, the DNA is TGTGCCAGCAAATTTACCGGGACTAGCAGACCCGGGGAGCAGTACTTC.

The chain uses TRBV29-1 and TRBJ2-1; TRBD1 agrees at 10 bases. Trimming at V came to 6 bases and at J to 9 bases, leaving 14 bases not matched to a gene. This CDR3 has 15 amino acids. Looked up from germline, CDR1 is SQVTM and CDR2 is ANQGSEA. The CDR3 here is CSVVINPTGGGEQFF. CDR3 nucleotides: TGCAGCGTCGTCATCAATCCGACAGGGGGCGGTGAGCAGTTCTTC.

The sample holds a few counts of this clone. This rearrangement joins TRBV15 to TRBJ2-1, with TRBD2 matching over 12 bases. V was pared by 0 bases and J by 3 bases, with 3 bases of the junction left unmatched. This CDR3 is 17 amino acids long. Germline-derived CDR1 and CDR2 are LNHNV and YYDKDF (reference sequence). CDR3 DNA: TGTGCCACCAGCAGAGAGTCTAGCGGGAGGGGCTACAATGAGCAGTTCTTC. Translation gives CATSRESSGRGYNEQFF.

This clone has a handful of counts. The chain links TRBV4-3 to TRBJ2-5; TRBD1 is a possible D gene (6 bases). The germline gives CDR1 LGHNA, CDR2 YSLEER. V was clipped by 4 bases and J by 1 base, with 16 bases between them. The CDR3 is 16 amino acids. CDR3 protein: CASSPRPQGPQETQYF. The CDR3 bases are TGCGCCAGCAGCCCGCGTCCTCAGGGGCCCCAAGAGACCCAGTACTTC.

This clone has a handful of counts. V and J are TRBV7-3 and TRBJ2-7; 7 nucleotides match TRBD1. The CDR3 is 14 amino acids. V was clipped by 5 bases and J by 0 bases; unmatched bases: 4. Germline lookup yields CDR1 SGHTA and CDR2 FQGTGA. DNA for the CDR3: TGTGCCAGCAGCAAACAGGGGAACTCCTACGAGCAGTACTTC. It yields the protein CASSKQGNSYEQYF.

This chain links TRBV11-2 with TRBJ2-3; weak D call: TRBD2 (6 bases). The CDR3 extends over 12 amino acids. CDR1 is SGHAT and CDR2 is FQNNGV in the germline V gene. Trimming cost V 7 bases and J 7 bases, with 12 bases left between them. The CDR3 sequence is CASTPRGYTQYF. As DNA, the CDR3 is TGTGCCAGCACCCCTCGGGGGTATACGCAGTATTTT.

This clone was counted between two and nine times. The DNA of the CDR3 is TGTGCCAGCAGTGAAACCGGGCCCGCGAACACCGGGGAGCTGTTTTTT. It encodes CASSETGPANTGELFF. The gene calls are TRBV2 and TRBJ2-2; D is undetermined. CDR1 is SNHLY, CDR2 FYNNEI, per germline. Trimming removed 2 bases from V and 0 bases from J, with 10 bases in between. The CDR3 runs 16 residues. Based on the CDR3 plus reference TRBV2 and TRBJ2-2, the full variable domain is EPEVTQTPSHQVTQMGQEVILRCVPISNHLYFYWYRQILGQKVEFLVSFYNNEISEKSEIFDDQFSVERPDGSNFTLKIRSTKLEDSAMYFCASSETGPANTGELFFGEGSRLTVL.

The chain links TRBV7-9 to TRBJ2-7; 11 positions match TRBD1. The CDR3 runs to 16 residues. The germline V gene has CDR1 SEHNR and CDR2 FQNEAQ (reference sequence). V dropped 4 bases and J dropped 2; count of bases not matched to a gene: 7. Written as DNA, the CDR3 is TGTGCCAGCAGCTCAACCGGGACAGGGGGGACCTACGAGCAGTACTTC. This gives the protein CASSSTGTGGTYEQYF.

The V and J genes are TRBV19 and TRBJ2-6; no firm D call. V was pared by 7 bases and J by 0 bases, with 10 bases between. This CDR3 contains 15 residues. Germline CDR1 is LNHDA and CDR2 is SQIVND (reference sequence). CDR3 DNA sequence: TGTGCCAGTAAAGTAGCTAGCTCTGGGGCCAACGTCCTGACTTTC. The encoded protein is CASKVASSGANVLTF.

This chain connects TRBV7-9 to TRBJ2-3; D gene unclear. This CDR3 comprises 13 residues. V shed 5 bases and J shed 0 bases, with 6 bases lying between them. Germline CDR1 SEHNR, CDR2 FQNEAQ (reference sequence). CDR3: CASSHSSTDTQYF. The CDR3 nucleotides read TGTGCCAGCAGCCATAGCAGCACAGATACGCAGTATTTT.

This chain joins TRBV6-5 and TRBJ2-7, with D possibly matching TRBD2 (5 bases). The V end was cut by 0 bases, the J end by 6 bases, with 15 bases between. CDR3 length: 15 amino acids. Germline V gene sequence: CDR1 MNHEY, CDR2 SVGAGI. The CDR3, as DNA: TGTGCCAGCAGTTACTCGGGCAGTCGGAGGAGCGAGCAGTACTTC. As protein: CASSYSGSRRSEQYF.

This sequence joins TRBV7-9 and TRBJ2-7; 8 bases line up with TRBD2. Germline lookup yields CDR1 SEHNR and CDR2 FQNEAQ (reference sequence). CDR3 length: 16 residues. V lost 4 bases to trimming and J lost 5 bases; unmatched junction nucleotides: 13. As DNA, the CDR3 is TGTGCCAGCAGCTCCCCCCTAGGACTAGCATGGGACGAGCAGTACTTC. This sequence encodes CASSSPLGLAWDEQYF. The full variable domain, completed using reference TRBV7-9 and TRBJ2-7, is DTGVSQNPRHKITKRGQNVTFRCDPISEHNRLYWYRQTLGQGPEFLTYFQNEAQLEKSRLLSDRFSAERPKGSFSTLEIQRTEQGDSAMYLCASSSPLGLAWDEQYFGPGTRLTVT.

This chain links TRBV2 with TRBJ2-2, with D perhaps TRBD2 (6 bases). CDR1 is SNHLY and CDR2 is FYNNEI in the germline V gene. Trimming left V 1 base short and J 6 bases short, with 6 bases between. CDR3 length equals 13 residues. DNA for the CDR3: TGTGCCAGCAGTGAAGGGGGGGCCGGGGAGCTGTTTTTT. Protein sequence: CASSEGGAGELFF.